Below, one T cell receptor beta chain is given with its context. Germline V gene lookup returns CDR1 LGHNA and CDR2 YNFKEQ. Trimming at V came to 2 bases and at J to 3 bases, leaving 4 bases not matched to a gene. This CDR3 contains 15 residues. This specimen belongs to a study of OX40 agonist ivuxolimab in advanced cancers. Overall study: The patients received agonistic anti-OX40 (CD134) antibody ivuxolimab. Of the participants, over 30% had some prior anti-PD-1, anti-PD-L1 or anti-CTLA-4 therapy, which was allowed.

Repertoires were generated with immunoSEQ multiplex PCR, while TCRdb's copy carries only in-frame clones and drops some. The sample carries about 19,000 clones, less than 85% recorded once. This receptor was taken from an adult with an advanced solid tumor such as melanoma, head and neck, liver or kidney cancer. The sequencing used CD4+ or CD8+ T cells sorted from blood, collected in a trial of the OX40 agonist ivuxolimab. The genes are TRBV4-2 and TRBJ1-2, with 9 bases identical to TRBD1. In nucleotides, the CDR3 is TGTGCCAGCAGCCAATTTCGGGACAGGGACTATGGCTACACCTTC. Amino acids: CASSQFRDRDYGYTF.